One and the same sample provided the 30 T cell receptor beta chains below, sequenced in a study of blood T cell repertoires in COVID-19. TCRdb keeps only in-frame clones here, not all; method: immunoSEQ multiplex PCR. Here the sample spans approximately 270,000 clones, about 90% being singletons. The sequenced material came from peripheral blood. These receptors originate from an older man with acute or convalescent COVID-19.

The V call is TRBV7-2, the J call TRBJ1-6; tentatively, D is TRBD1 (5 bases). Germline lookup yields CDR1 SGHTA and CDR2 FQGNSA. V dropped 2 bases and J dropped 2 bases, with 7 bases sitting between them. This CDR3 region has 15 residues. The CDR3, as DNA: TGTGCCAGCAGCTTATCAGGGCCCTATAATTCACCCCTCCACTTT. Amino acid sequence: CASSLSGPYNSPLHF.

The rearrangement uses TRBV6-2 or TRBV6-3 and TRBJ1-1; possible D gene TRBD1, 5 bases. There are 15 residues in the CDR3. Trimming cost V 0 bases and J 0 bases, with 8 bases left between them. Germline V CDR1 and CDR2: MNHEY, SVGEGT. The chain's CDR3 is CASSYSGRVNTEAFF. DNA of the CDR3: TGTGCCAGCAGTTACTCGGGCAGGGTGAACACTGAAGCTTTCTTT.

Here the CDR3 reads CASSKGGNNSPLHF. The CDR3, as DNA: TGTGCCAGCTCAAAAGGGGGTAATAATTCACCCCTCCACTTT. The chain employs TRBV5-5 and TRBJ1-6; D possibly corresponds to TRBD1 (6 bases). This CDR3 is built from 14 residues. Per the germline V gene, CDR1 is SGHKS and CDR2 is YYEKEE (reference sequence). Trimming stripped 7 bases from V and 5 bases from J, with 13 bases between.

The CDR3 region is CSVGGRPLQGQFF. CDR3 DNA: TGCAGCGTTGGGGGCCGGCCCCTACAAGGGCAGTTCTTC. The J gene is TRBJ2-1, the V gene TRBV29-1; possibly TRBD1 for D (5 bases). Germline-derived CDR1 and CDR2 are SQVTM and ANQGSEA. This CDR3 has 13 residues. V gave up 4 bases and J gave up 12 bases, with 19 bases separating them.

The chain recombines TRBV7-9 with TRBJ1-4; 9 bases line up with TRBD1. In germline, CDR1 is SEHNR, CDR2 FQNEAQ (reference sequence). V trimming: 5 bases; J trimming: 7 bases; junction bases outside the gene matches: 11. This CDR3 has 16 amino acids. CDR3 sequence (DNA): TGTGCCAGCAGCCAGGGGACAGGGATATGGGGTGAAAAACTGTTTTTT. Translated, it gives CASSQGTGIWGEKLFF.

V and J are TRBV4-2 and TRBJ2-7; D gene ambiguous. Germline V CDR1 and CDR2: LGHNA, YNFKEQ. This CDR3 has 12 residues. V was shortened by 0 bases and J by 6 bases, with 6 bases between the two germline ends. Here the CDR3 DNA reads TGTGCCAGCAGCCAAGAAACGGGCGAGCAGTACTTC. This gives the protein CASSQETGEQYF.

This chain joins TRBV9 and TRBJ2-1; TRBD1 is a possible D gene (6 bases). The CDR3 covers 16 residues. Germline V lookup: CDR1 SGDLS, CDR2 YYNGEE. Trimming took 6 bases from V and 1 from J, leaving 17 bases between them. CDR3 loop: CASTQGLGVSYNEQFF. CDR3 in DNA: TGTGCCAGCACCCAGGGGTTGGGGGTTTCCTACAATGAGCAGTTCTTC. The full variable domain, in which reference TRBV9 and TRBJ2-1 provide the parts outside the CDR3, is DSGVTQTPKHLITATGQRVTLRCSPRSGDLSVYWYQQSLDQGLQFLIQYYNGEERAKGNILERFSAQQFPDLHSELNLSSLELGDSALYFCASTQGLGVSYNEQFFGPGTRLTVL.

The genes are TRBV5-8 and TRBJ1-4, with D possibly matching TRBD1 (5 bases). CDR1 and CDR2 from the germline V gene are SGHTS and YDEGEE. With 3 bases removed from V and 0 bases from J, the gap between germline ends came to 12 bases. This CDR3 is built from 16 residues. The CDR3 loop is CASSYYTGATNEKLFF. CDR3 nucleotides: TGTGCCAGCAGCTACTATACGGGGGCAACTAATGAAAAACTGTTTTTT.

This clone occurred a few times. The V gene is TRBV7-3, the J gene TRBJ2-7, with D possibly matching TRBD2 (7 bases). The length of the CDR3 is 15 residues. Trimming shortened V by 5 bases and J by 4 bases, and 18 bases separated the two germline ends. Germline loops: CDR1 SGHTA, CDR2 FQGTGA. CDR3 sequence: CASSPLGGRGYEQYF. The CDR3 DNA follows: TGTGCCAGCAGCCCCTTAGGGGGGAGGGGGTACGAGCAGTACTTC.

The chain combines TRBV5-1 with TRBJ2-2, with D perhaps TRBD1 (5 bases). The V end lost 2 bases, the J end lost 2 bases, and 13 bases lay between the germline ends. The CDR3 loop spans 16 amino acids. From germline, CDR1 is SGHRS and CDR2 YFSETQ. Here the CDR3 DNA reads TGCGCCAGCAGCTTAGTCAGGGCGATTAACACCGGGGAGCTGTTTTTT. Translating gives CASSLVRAINTGELFF.

This chain joins TRBV7-9 and TRBJ2-5; 7 positions match TRBD1. Germline V gene sequence: CDR1 SEHNR, CDR2 FQNEAQ (reference sequence). V lost 3 bases, J lost 5 bases, and 6 bases stayed unmatched. The CDR3 length is 14 residues. CDR3 nucleotide sequence: TGTGCCAGCAGCTTTCCGACAGGGTTGGAGACCCAGTACTTC. Encoded protein: CASSFPTGLETQYF.

This chain connects TRBV6-1 to TRBJ1-2; 8 bases match TRBD1. The CDR3 is 14 residues long. Germline V gene data show CDR1 as MNHNS and CDR2 as SASEGT. V was clipped by 3 bases and J by 8 bases; unmatched bases: 8. For the CDR3, the DNA is TGTGCCAGCAGTGAGAGGGCAGGGGGCGGCGGCTACACCTTC. Its translation: CASSERAGGGGYTF.

The chain combines TRBV19 with TRBJ1-2, with TRBD1 matching 7 bases. The germline V gene encodes CDR1 LNHDA and CDR2 SQIVND (reference sequence). This CDR3 spans 12 amino acids. Trimming removed 6 bases from V and 8 bases from J; junction bases left unmatched: 6. For the CDR3, the DNA is TGTGCCAGTAGGACAGGGTTAAGGGGCTACACCTTC. It encodes CASRTGLRGYTF.

The genes are TRBV27 and TRBJ1-1; D is perhaps TRBD1 (5 bases). V shed 4 bases and J shed 7 bases, with 7 bases lying between them. Germline loops: CDR1 MNHEY, CDR2 SMNVEV (reference sequence). This CDR3 has 11 amino acids. Written as DNA, the CDR3 is TGTGCCAGCAGTTCTCAGGGTGAAGCTTTCTTT. Its protein is CASSSQGEAFF.

The chain employs TRBV13 and TRBJ2-7; D possibly corresponds to TRBD1 (5 bases). Germline-derived CDR1 and CDR2 are PRHDT and FYEKMQ (reference sequence). The CDR3 has 15 amino acids. The V end was cut by 0 bases, the J end by 0 bases, with 9 bases between. The DNA for the CDR3 is TGTGCCAGCAGCTTAGGACAGGACCGCTCCTACGAGCAGTACTTC. Translating gives CASSLGQDRSYEQYF.

This clone was picked up one time. The J gene is TRBJ2-2, the V gene TRBV2; 9 bases align to TRBD1. J gave up 0 bases and V 7 bases, and 3 bases lay outside the gene matches. The V gene's germline CDR1 is SNHLY and CDR2 FYNNEI. This CDR3 spans 15 amino acids. The CDR3 DNA is TGTGCCAGCACGCGGACAGGGGCGAACACCGGGGAGCTGTTTTTT. Translating gives CASTRTGANTGELFF.

The DNA of the CDR3 is TGTGCCAGCAGAGGGGCAGGGTTATCGAACACTGAAGCTTTCTTT. This codes for CASRGAGLSNTEAFF. V and J are TRBV28 and TRBJ1-1; TRBD1 is a possible D gene (5 bases). V was pared by 6 bases and J by 1 base, with 15 bases between. There are 15 residues in the CDR3. The germline V gene encodes CDR1 MDHEN and CDR2 SYDVKM.

The chain recombines TRBV5-5 with TRBJ2-7; 12 bases fit TRBD2. After removal of 4 bases from V and 5 bases from J, the junction contained 10 bases not matched to a gene. Germline V gives CDR1 SGHKS, CDR2 YYEKEE (reference sequence). The CDR3 is made up of 16 amino acids. The CDR3 nucleotides are TGTGCCAGCAGCCAAAGACTAGCGGGAGAAGGAAACGAGCAGTACTTC. Translation: CASSQRLAGEGNEQYF.

The V call is TRBV14, the J call TRBJ2-7; TRBD1 is a possible D gene (6 bases). CDR1 SGHDN and CDR2 FVKESK come from the germline V gene. This CDR3 comprises 12 residues. V was clipped by 0 bases and J by 12 bases, with 12 bases between them. The CDR3 protein is CASSQDHYRVYF. Written as DNA, the CDR3 is TGTGCCAGCAGCCAAGATCACTACAGGGTGTACTTC.

V usage is TRBV9 and J usage is TRBJ1-2; the match to TRBD1 covers 9 bases. CDR1 is SGDLS, CDR2 YYNGEE, per germline. The CDR3 contains 16 residues. Trimming took 0 bases from V and 5 from J; bases not matched to a gene: 8. CDR3 coding DNA: TGTGCCAGCAGCGTAGGAGACAGGGGGTATTATTATGGCTACACCTTC. Protein sequence: CASSVGDRGYYYGYTF.

This chain joins TRBV5-1 and TRBJ1-6; no definite D call. Germline V lookup: CDR1 SGHRS, CDR2 YFSETQ. The CDR3 is made up of 12 amino acids. Trimming left V 5 bases short and J 8 bases short, with 8 bases between. CDR3: CASRLVDSPLHF. In DNA form, the CDR3 reads TGCGCCAGCAGGCTGGTAGATTCACCCCTCCACTTT.

About this clone itself: Germline and junction disagree at one end, which may indicate a read error. The rearrangement links TRBV7-2 to TRBJ2-1, with 16 bases that match TRBD2. Germline CDR1 is SGHTA and CDR2 is FQGNSA. The CDR3 totals 14 residues. CDR3 protein: CASSPAGLAGGLVF. In DNA, the CDR3 is TGTGCCAGCAGCCCAGCGGGACTAGCGGGAGGGTTGGTCTTC. The full variable domain, its missing parts supplied by reference TRBV7-2 and TRBJ2-1, is GAGVSQSPSNKVTEKGKDVELRCDPISGHTALYWYRQSLGQGLEFLIYFQGNSAPDKSGLPSDRFSAERTGGSVSTLTIQRTQQEDSAVYLCASSPAGLAGGLVFGPGTRLTVL.

V and J are TRBV4-1 and TRBJ2-5; TRBD2 might be the D (7 bases). CDR3 size: 15 residues. Germline CDR1 reads MGHRA; CDR2 reads YSYEKL. The V gene lost 0 bases and the J gene lost 5 bases, with 13 bases spanning the gap. CDR3 protein: CASSQDVGRGETQYF. The DNA of the CDR3 is TGCGCCAGCAGCCAAGATGTGGGGAGGGGGGAGACCCAGTACTTC.

The CDR3 loop is CASSTRTGGYEQYF. CDR3 nucleotide sequence: TGTGCCAGCAGTACCAGGACAGGGGGCTACGAGCAGTACTTC. The chain is built from TRBV27 and TRBJ2-7; 10 positions match TRBD1. J gave up 3 bases and V 5 bases, and 4 bases lay outside the gene matches. This CDR3 spans 14 amino acids. CDR1 is MNHEY, CDR2 SMNVEV, per germline (reference sequence).

The CDR3 DNA follows: TGTGCCAGTAGTCTGACACCTACCGGGGAGCTGTTTTTT. Translating it yields CASSLTPTGELFF. This sequence joins TRBV19 and TRBJ2-2; the D is unclear. Trimming pared 5 bases from V and 5 bases from J, leaving 9 bases between. Per the germline V gene, CDR1 is LNHDA and CDR2 is SQIVND (reference sequence). The CDR3 loop spans 13 amino acids.

V is TRBV4-1 and J is TRBJ1-4; D is possibly TRBD1 (6 bases). Germline CDR1 is MGHRA and CDR2 is YSYEKL. This CDR3 is built from 16 residues. The V and J ends lost 2 bases and 8 bases respectively, with 18 bases between them. The CDR3 DNA reads TGCGCCAGCAGCCAACAATTTAGGGGGTATGCGGAAAAACTGTTTTTT. Its translation is CASSQQFRGYAEKLFF.

V is TRBV24-1 and J is TRBJ2-1; D may be TRBD2 (5 bases). From germline, CDR1 is KGHDR and CDR2 SFDVKD. Trimming took off 3 bases at V and 10 bases at J, with 9 bases between the two ends. The CDR3 spans 12 residues. The CDR3 DNA sequence: TGTGCCACCAGTGATACACGGGGAGAGCAGTTCTTC. Translating gives CATSDTRGEQFF.

This clone came up once. The V call is TRBV11-3, the J call TRBJ2-3; 7 bases align to TRBD2. Germline CDR1 and CDR2: SGHNT and YENEEA. This CDR3 comprises 14 residues. J lost 4 bases, V lost 5 bases, and 6 bases had no gene match. The DNA of the CDR3 is TGTGCCAGCAGCAAAGACGGGAGGTCAGATACGCAGTATTTT. It specifies CASSKDGRSDTQYF.

The chain links TRBV6-5 to TRBJ2-7; weak D call: TRBD1 (6 bases). The V gene lost 7 bases and the J gene lost 3 bases, with 13 bases spanning the gap. The CDR3 covers 13 residues. Germline values: CDR1 MNHEY, CDR2 SVGAGI. The CDR3: CASIGGGLYEQYF. CDR3 DNA sequence: TGTGCCAGCATCGGTGGGGGCCTCTACGAGCAGTACTTC.

J is TRBJ2-2 and V is TRBV7-3; 8 bases map to TRBD1. Trimming removed 7 bases from V and 2 bases from J; junction bases left unmatched: 6. This CDR3 contains 15 residues. The germline CDR1 and CDR2 sequences are SGHTA and FQGTGA. The CDR3 coding sequence is TGTGCCAGCACAACAGGGGGTGCAAACACCGGGGAGCTGTTTTTT. The encoded protein is CASTTGGANTGELFF.